This TCR beta chain derives from a study of control samples from healthy donors and cancer patients. The protocol was immunoSEQ multiplex PCR, while the TCRdb copy is restricted to in-frame clones and leaves out a portion. The sample shows fewer than 200,000 clones, just under 95% of them seen only once. The CDR3 has 18 residues. Germline CDR1 LNHNV, CDR2 YYDKDF (reference sequence). Losses at the gene ends were 0 bases for V and 2 bases for J; bases not matched to a gene: 8. The sequenced sample consisted of blood. The sequence was collected from a woman aged 55-70 years in good health. V and J are TRBV15 and TRBJ2-4; 9 bases align to TRBD2. CDR3 DNA sequence: TGTGCCACCAGCAGAGAGATGCGGGGGGGCCTGTCCAAAAACATTCAGTACTTC. Protein sequence: CATSREMRGGLSKNIQYF.